This T cell receptor (beta chain) was retrieved from a study of cytomegalovirus exposure and HLA in healthy donors. Whole-study results and caveats: A few of the chains that were CMV-associated were confirmed in vitro to be specific for CMV antigens.

CDR1 is MNHEY and CDR2 is SVGAGI in the germline V gene. This CDR3 has 14 residues. Trimming took off 6 bases at V and 0 bases at J, with 10 bases between the two ends. Generated by immunoSEQ multiplex PCR, the TCRdb table keeps only in-frame clones and is missing some. The data hold more than 200,000 clones, with approximately 84% observed a single time. Comment on this clone: Its antigen is unknown.

The sample taken for sequencing was PBMCs. This chain joins TRBV6-5 and TRBJ2-3; D possibly corresponds to TRBD2 (6 bases). This clonotype was obtained from a young man in good health and CMV-seropositive. DNA of the CDR3: TGTGCCAGCAGCCCTAGCGCTAGCACAGATACGCAGTATTTT. Translation gives CASSPSASTDTQYF.